This TCR beta chain was recovered during a study of cytomegalovirus exposure and HLA in healthy donors. CDR3 length: 17 residues. Germline CDR1 and CDR2: MNHEY and SMNVEV (reference sequence). With 7 bases clipped from V and 3 bases from J, the junction kept 10 bases outside the gene matches. Researchers ran the PCR with 60 Vbeta and 13 Jbeta primers. The method was immunoSEQ multiplex PCR; TCRdb's version includes in-frame clones alone and lacks a portion of them. The table includes about 160,000 clones, about 85% detected once. The chain is built from TRBV27 and TRBJ2-3; 13 bases are a match to TRBD2. This TCR was sampled from a boy between 2 and 10 years old in good health and CMV-seronegative. Sequenced input: PBMCs. CDR3 sequence reads: CASIRPGLAGRTDTQYF. The CDR3, as DNA: TGTGCCAGCATTCGACCGGGACTAGCGGGAAGGACAGATACGCAGTATTTT.